Listed here are 32 T cell receptor beta chains from one sample, sequenced in a study of blood T cells in healthy people across ages. A second PCR of about 7 to 11 cycles used a sample-barcoded 5' primer and a J-beta primer mix. MiXCR was run by TCRdb on the 5' RACE reads, yielding one entry per CDR3 protein. The sample lists about 1.4 million distinct CDR3 sequences, 55% to 75% occurring once. Specimen: blood. These receptors came from a man aged 18 to 30 in good health.

This chain joins TRBV10-3 and TRBJ1-1; D is perhaps TRBD1 (5 bases). Germline V gene data show CDR1 as ENHRY and CDR2 as SYGVKD. The CDR3 is 13 amino acids. V was trimmed by 10 bases and J by 1 base, leaving 13 bases between them. In DNA, the CDR3 is TGTGCCACAACCAGGGACGGGAACACTGAAGCTTTCTTT. This gives the protein CATTRDGNTEAFF.

The chain is built from TRBV4-1 and TRBJ1-3, with a possible D match to TRBD1 (5 bases). Germline assignment: CDR1 MGHRA and CDR2 YSYEKL. The CDR3 is 13 amino acids. Trimming removed 3 bases at V and 5 bases at J, with 8 bases between. The CDR3 region has the DNA TGCGCCAGCAGCCAGACAGCCCGAAACACCATATATTTT. This translates into CASSQTARNTIYF.

The CDR3 spells CASSQTRTGFYGYTF. CDR3 DNA: TGTGCCAGTAGTCAAACCCGGACGGGATTCTATGGCTACACCTTC. The V and J genes are TRBV19 and TRBJ1-2, with D unclear. The CDR3 extends over 15 amino acids. Trimming shortened V by 5 bases and J by 4 bases, and 17 bases separated the two germline ends. From germline, CDR1 is LNHDA and CDR2 SQIVND (reference sequence).

This sequence joins TRBV20-1 and TRBJ1-1; no definite D call. From germline, CDR1 is DFQATT and CDR2 SNEGSKA (reference sequence). Trimming pared 3 bases from V and 2 bases from J, leaving 7 bases between. This CDR3 has 12 amino acids. The CDR3 DNA reads TGCAGTGCTAGTCCCTATAACACTGAAGCTTTCTTT. Translation gives CSASPYNTEAFF.

This clonotype has just a few counts. CDR3 DNA: TGTGCCAGCAGCTTAGCCAGGGTCGGGGAGACCCAGTACTTC. This gives the protein CASSLARVGETQYF. This sequence joins TRBV5-5 and TRBJ2-5; TRBD1 might be the D (5 bases). Germline V gene lookup returns CDR1 SGHKS and CDR2 YYEKEE (reference sequence). V was clipped by 2 bases and J by 5 bases, with 13 bases between them. The CDR3 sequence is 14 residues long.

V and J are TRBV29-1 and TRBJ2-3; D remains ambiguous. V lost 6 bases, J lost 2 bases, and 12 bases lay in between. Germline assignment: CDR1 SQVTM and CDR2 ANQGSEA. CDR3 size: 13 residues. The CDR3 sequence is CSVAARITDTQYF. Written as DNA, the CDR3 is TGCAGCGTAGCAGCCAGGATCACAGATACGCAGTATTTT.

The J gene is TRBJ2-1, the V gene TRBV13; 9 positions match TRBD1. Trimming at V came to 2 bases and at J to 7 bases, leaving 6 bases not matched to a gene. CDR1 is PRHDT and CDR2 is FYEKMQ in the germline V gene (reference sequence). The CDR3 runs to 15 residues. DNA for the CDR3: TGTGCCAGCAGCTTAACAGGGGGCAGGCGGAATGAGCAGTTCTTC. This codes for CASSLTGGRRNEQFF.

This clonotype was counted between two and nine times. CDR3 residues: CASSFGPLFITEQFF. The CDR3 DNA reads as TGTGCCAGCAGCTTCGGGCCCTTATTTATTACAGAGCAGTTCTTC. The V call is TRBV11-2, the J call TRBJ2-1; no clear D. CDR1 is SGHAT and CDR2 is FQNNGV in the germline V gene. Deletions cut 3 bases from V and 10 bases from J, with 19 bases between. The CDR3 covers 15 residues.

This rearrangement joins TRBV18 to TRBJ2-1; 9 bases are a match to TRBD2. V shed 3 bases, J shed 9 bases, and the junction held 6 bases outside the gene matches. Germline loops: CDR1 KGHSH, CDR2 LQKENI. This CDR3 is built from 14 residues. The CDR3 nucleotides read TGTGCCAGCTCACCTAGGGGACTAGCTCTTGAGCAGTTCTTC. Protein product: CASSPRGLALEQFF.

The gene calls are TRBV15 and TRBJ1-5, with TRBD1 matching 8 bases. Germline loops: CDR1 LNHNV, CDR2 YYDKDF (reference sequence). V gave up 5 bases and J gave up 7 bases; unmatched junction bases: 7. The CDR3 is made up of 14 amino acids. DNA of the CDR3: TGTGCCACCAGCCGGACAGGGACCCTGCAGCCCCAGCATTTT. Protein sequence: CATSRTGTLQPQHF.

The gene calls are TRBV6-2 or TRBV6-3 and TRBJ2-5; D not resolved. V was shortened by 6 bases and J by 3 bases, with 5 bases between the two germline ends. The CDR3 length is 11 residues. Germline V gene lookup returns CDR1 MNHEY and CDR2 SVGEGT. The CDR3 region has the DNA TGTGCCAGCAGGATGGAAGAGACCCAGTACTTC. Translated: CASRMEETQYF.

The rearrangement links TRBV3-1 to TRBJ2-4; D unresolved. The J call is uncertain, as TRBJ2-7 better fits the DNA end. This CDR3 contains 17 residues. Looked up from germline, CDR1 is LGHDT and CDR2 is YNNKEL (reference sequence). CDR3 residues: CASSLRRTTIGAYEQYF. The CDR3 coding sequence is TGTGCCAGCAGCCTCCGCCGAACAACGATTGGGGCCTACGAGCAGTACTTC.

The chain links TRBV12-3 or TRBV12-4 to TRBJ1-1; unclear D gene. The CDR3 runs 13 residues. V was cut by 3 bases and J by 1 base, with 6 bases left in between. This CDR3 reads CASSFERNTEAFF. CDR3 bases: TGTGCCAGCAGTTTTGAAAGGAACACTGAAGCTTTCTTT.

The V call is TRBV7-9, the J call TRBJ2-1, with TRBD2 matching 9 bases. The CDR3 has 16 amino acids. V lost 5 bases to trimming and J lost 7 bases; unmatched junction nucleotides: 12. Germline values: CDR1 SEHNR, CDR2 FQNEAQ (reference sequence). CDR3 loop: CASSLLVREGGNEQFF. The CDR3 coding sequence is TGTGCCAGCAGCCTCCTCGTGCGGGAGGGGGGGAATGAGCAGTTCTTC.

This clonotype has just a few counts. The chain uses TRBV11-2 and TRBJ2-7; 7 nucleotides line up with TRBD1. Germline trimming cut 1 base from V and 2 bases from J; bases unmatched to any gene: 5. The CDR3 sequence is 15 residues long. Germline assignment: CDR1 SGHAT and CDR2 FQNNGV. CDR3: CASSLGRGQPYEQYF. DNA for the CDR3: TGTGCCAGCAGCTTAGGAAGGGGACAGCCCTACGAGCAGTACTTC.

CDR3 amino acids: CASRPAGSPADTQYF. The CDR3 DNA follows: TGTGCCAGCAGACCGGCGGGGAGCCCCGCAGATACGCAGTATTTT. This chain links TRBV7-7 with TRBJ2-3; D is possibly TRBD2 (6 bases). V gave up 6 bases and J gave up 4 bases, with 17 bases separating them. The CDR3 length is 15 residues. From germline, CDR1 is SSHAT and CDR2 FNYEAQ (reference sequence). The full variable domain, its missing parts supplied by reference TRBV7-7 and TRBJ2-3, is GAGVSQSPRYKVTKRGQDVTLRCDPISSHATLYWYQQALGQGPEFLTYFNYEAQPDKSGLPSDRFSAERPEGSISTLTIQRTEQRDSAMYRCASRPAGSPADTQYFGPGTRLTVL.

This chain joins TRBV4-2 and TRBJ2-5; possible D gene TRBD2, 5 bases. V was pared by 4 bases and J by 11 bases, with 20 bases between. The CDR3 loop spans 14 amino acids. CDR1 LGHNA and CDR2 YNFKEQ come from the germline V gene. The CDR3 sequence is CASSREWASSEQYF. The CDR3, as DNA: TGTGCCAGCAGCCGAGAGTGGGCTAGCAGTGAGCAGTACTTC.

The rearrangement uses TRBV10-3 and TRBJ2-5, with 9 bases identical to TRBD2. The CDR3 has 14 residues. Germline V gene lookup returns CDR1 ENHRY and CDR2 SYGVKD. With 11 bases clipped from V and 4 bases from J, the junction kept 11 bases outside the gene matches. This CDR3 is CASSRAGGRETQYF. CDR3 bases: TGTGCCTCATCACGAGCGGGGGGCCGAGAGACCCAGTACTTC.

This clonotype occurred a few times. The gene calls are TRBV12-3 or TRBV12-4 and TRBJ1-4; a possible D gene is TRBD1 (6 bases). The CDR3 consists of 15 residues. V lost 1 base and J 8 bases, leaving 14 bases between the germline ends. The CDR3 DNA reads TGTGCCAGCAGTTTAGGGCCGGGGGCGCGCGAAAAACTGTTTTTT. This sequence encodes CASSLGPGAREKLFF.

V usage is TRBV12-3 or TRBV12-4 and J usage is TRBJ2-7, with a weak D call TRBD2 (5 bases). The J call is uncertain, as TRBJ2-5 better fits the DNA end. The CDR3 has 13 amino acids. The CDR3 loop is CASSLLAGETQYF. CDR3 nucleotide sequence: TGTGCCAGCAGTTTACTAGCTGGAGAGACCCAGTACTTC.

The chain combines TRBV5-1 with TRBJ2-1; a weak D match, TRBD2 (7 bases). V was clipped by 0 bases and J by 4 bases, with 17 bases between them. Germline-derived CDR1 and CDR2 are SGHRS and YFSETQ. The CDR3 totals 17 residues. The CDR3 region is CASSLAWTRQVYNEQFF. CDR3 DNA sequence: TGCGCCAGCAGCTTGGCCTGGACTAGACAGGTTTACAATGAGCAGTTCTTC. The variable domain in full, with the rest retrieved from reference TRBV5-1 and TRBJ2-1, is KAGVTQTPRYLIKTRGQQVTLSCSPISGHRSVSWYQQTPGQGLQFLFEYFSETQRNKGNFPGRFSGRQFSNSRSEMNVSTLELGDSALYLCASSLAWTRQVYNEQFFGPGTRLTVL.

This clonotype has a handful of counts. The genes are TRBV29-1 and TRBJ2-1; 9 nucleotides line up with TRBD2. This CDR3 comprises 15 residues. V was clipped by 0 bases and J by 9 bases; unmatched bases: 9. CDR1 is SQVTM, CDR2 ANQGSEA, per germline. CDR3 DNA: TGCAGCGTTGAAGATGGGGCGGGAGGGCCGAGTGAGCAGTTCTTC. This translates into CSVEDGAGGPSEQFF.

In DNA, the CDR3 is TGTGCCAGCAGTTCCAGGTACACAGATACGCAGTATTTT. Its protein product is CASSSRYTDTQYF. V is TRBV27 and J is TRBJ2-3; no clear D. The CDR3 is 13 amino acids. The V gene lost 4 bases and the J gene lost 2 bases, with 7 bases spanning the gap. CDR1 is MNHEY, CDR2 SMNVEV, per germline (reference sequence).

This clonotype was seen more than once but under ten times. The V gene is TRBV2, the J gene TRBJ1-2; D gene ambiguous. Germline V gene data show CDR1 as SNHLY and CDR2 as FYNNEI. V lost 0 bases to trimming and J lost 8 bases, with 4 bases between them. This CDR3 region has 11 residues. CDR3 sequence: CASSEAWGYTF. CDR3 nucleotides: TGTGCCAGCAGTGAAGCGTGGGGCTACACCTTC.

This clonotype was seen only once. V is TRBV6-2 or TRBV6-3 and J is TRBJ2-2; 7 nucleotides line up with TRBD1. Unmatched junction bases numbered 4, after V lost 6 bases and J lost 0 bases. The CDR3 has 15 amino acids. Germline-derived CDR1 and CDR2 are MNHEY and SVGEGT. The CDR3 sequence: CASSRDSANTGELFF. The CDR3 coding sequence is TGTGCCAGCAGCCGGGACAGTGCGAACACCGGGGAGCTGTTTTTT.

This clonotype was seen many times. V gene TRBV7-2 combines with J gene TRBJ1-1; D is unresolved. The germline V gene encodes CDR1 SGHTA and CDR2 FQGNSA. The CDR3 runs to 12 residues. V was pared by 1 base and J by 4 bases, with 4 bases between. The CDR3 coding sequence is TGTGCCAGCAGCTTAGGGTTCACTGAAGCTTTCTTT. Translation gives CASSLGFTEAFF.

The CDR3 here is CASSHPGAPNTEAFF. In nucleotides, the CDR3 is TGTGCCAGCAGCCATCCGGGGGCCCCGAACACTGAAGCTTTCTTT. The chain combines TRBV6-5 with TRBJ1-1, with D possibly matching TRBD1 (6 bases). The CDR3 loop spans 15 amino acids. Deletions cut 6 bases from V and 1 base from J, with 15 bases between. Germline CDR1 MNHEY, CDR2 SVGAGI.

The chain couples TRBV29-1 to TRBJ2-1, with D unresolved. CDR1 and CDR2 (germline): SQVTM, ANQGSEA. Deletions cut 7 bases from V and 5 bases from J, with 15 bases between. There are 13 residues in the CDR3. The CDR3 nucleotides are TGCAGCGCCCCCCACCCCACAAACAATGAGCAGTTCTTC. Protein sequence: CSAPHPTNNEQFF.

This chain links TRBV6-6 with TRBJ1-3, with D unresolved. The CDR3 has 13 residues. The V end was cut by 8 bases, the J end by 2 bases, with 10 bases between. CDR1 and CDR2 from the germline V gene are MNHNY and SVGAGI (reference sequence). The CDR3 DNA reads as TGTGCCAGCTACTTATCAGCTGGAAACACCATATATTTT. It is translated as CASYLSAGNTIYF.

This clonotype turned up a few times. CDR3 loop: CASSFNGRNTDTQYF. DNA of the CDR3: TGTGCCAGCAGCTTCAACGGACGGAACACAGATACGCAGTATTTT. The V and J genes are TRBV12-3 or TRBV12-4 and TRBJ2-3; D is ambiguous. The CDR3 spans 15 residues. Trimming took 6 bases from V and 2 from J, leaving 15 bases between them.

This clonotype was observed at least ten times. The rearrangement uses TRBV28 and TRBJ2-7; D is unclear. V was trimmed by 3 bases and J by 7 bases, leaving 13 bases between them. The CDR3 length is 13 residues. Germline V gene sequence: CDR1 MDHEN, CDR2 SYDVKM. The CDR3 DNA reads as TGTGCCAGCAGTTTCCCCAGCAAGATGGAGCAGTACTTC. Its translation: CASSFPSKMEQYF.

The chain uses TRBV29-1 and TRBJ1-2; D remains unclear. Germline V CDR1 and CDR2: SQVTM, ANQGSEA. CDR3 length: 12 amino acids. The germline V and J ends were trimmed by 4 bases and 6 bases, with 12 bases remaining between them. The CDR3 sequence is CSVASGNHGYTF. CDR3 coding DNA: TGCAGCGTTGCATCTGGGAACCATGGCTACACCTTC. Combining the CDR3 with reference TRBV29-1 and TRBJ1-2 gives the whole variable domain SAVISQKPSRDICQRGTSLTIQCQVDSQVTMMFWYRQQPGQSLTLIATANQGSEATYESGFVIDKFPISRPNLTFSTLTVSNMSPEDSSIYLCSVASGNHGYTFGSGTRLTVV.